This TCR beta chain appears in the sequencing data of a study of T cell repertoires in ileal Crohn's disease. Study-level information: About half received postoperative treatment, about a dozen with thiopurines and 15 to 20 anti-TNF. Whole-study results and caveats: Compared with CD4 T cells, sorted CD8 cells carried more expanded clones.

The germline V gene has CDR1 SGHNT and CDR2 YYREEE (reference sequence). Between the trimmed V and J ends, which lost 0 bases and 6 bases, there was a span of 15 bases. The CDR3 spans 16 residues. Profiling relied on immunoSEQ multiplex PCR, and the TCRdb table lists in-frame clones only, not all of them. This sample carries 6,400 or so clones, about 80% of them seen once, and the ten largest clones take over 9%. Time point reported: inflamed ileum from the surgical specimen. About this clone: Its matching antigen is unknown.

Input material: ileal tissue. This chain links TRBV5-4 with TRBJ1-4; D not resolved. The sequence came from an adult with Crohn's disease. CDR3 in DNA: TGTGCCAGCAGCTTGGGGTCGGATGCCCCATATGAAAAACTGTTTTTT. Protein: CASSLGSDAPYEKLFF.